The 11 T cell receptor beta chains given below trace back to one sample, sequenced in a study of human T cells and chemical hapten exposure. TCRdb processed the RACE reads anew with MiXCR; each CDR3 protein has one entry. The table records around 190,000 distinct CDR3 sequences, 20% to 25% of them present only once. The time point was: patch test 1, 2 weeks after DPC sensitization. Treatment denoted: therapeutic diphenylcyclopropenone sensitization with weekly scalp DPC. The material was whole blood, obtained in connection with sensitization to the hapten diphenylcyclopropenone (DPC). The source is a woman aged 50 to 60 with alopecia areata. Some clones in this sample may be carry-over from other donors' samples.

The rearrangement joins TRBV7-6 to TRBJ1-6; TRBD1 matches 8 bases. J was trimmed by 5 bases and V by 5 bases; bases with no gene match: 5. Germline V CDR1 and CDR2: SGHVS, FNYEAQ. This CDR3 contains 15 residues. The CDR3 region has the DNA TGTGCCAGCAGCGCAGGGGGCCCGAATAATTCACCCCTCCACTTT. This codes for CASSAGGPNNSPLHF.

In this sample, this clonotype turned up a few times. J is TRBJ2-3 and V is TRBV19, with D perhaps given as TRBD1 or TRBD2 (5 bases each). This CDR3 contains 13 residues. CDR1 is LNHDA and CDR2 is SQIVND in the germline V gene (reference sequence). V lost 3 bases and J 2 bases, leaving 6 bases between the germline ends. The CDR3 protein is CASSMGDTDTQYF. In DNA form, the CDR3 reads TGTGCCAGTAGTATGGGGGACACAGATACGCAGTATTTT.

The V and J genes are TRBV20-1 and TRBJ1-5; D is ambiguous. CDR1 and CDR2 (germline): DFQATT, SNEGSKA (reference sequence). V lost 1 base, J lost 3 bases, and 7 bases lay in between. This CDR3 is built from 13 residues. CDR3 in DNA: TGCAGTGCTAGAGTGGGTGCCAATCAGCCCCAGCATTTT. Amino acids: CSARVGANQPQHF.

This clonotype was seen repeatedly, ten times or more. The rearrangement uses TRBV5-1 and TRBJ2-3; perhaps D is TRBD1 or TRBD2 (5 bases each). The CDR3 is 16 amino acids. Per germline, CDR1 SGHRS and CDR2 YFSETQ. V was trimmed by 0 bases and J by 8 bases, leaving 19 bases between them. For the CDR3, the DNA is TGCGCCAGCAGCTTGGATGTGGGTACGGGGCACCCTACGCAGTATTTT. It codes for CASSLDVGTGHPTQYF. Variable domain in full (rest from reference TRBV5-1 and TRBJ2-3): KAGVTQTPRYLIKTRGQQVTLSCSPISGHRSVSWYQQTPGQGLQFLFEYFSETQRNKGNFPGRFSGRQFSNSRSEMNVSTLELGDSALYLCASSLDVGTGHPTQYFGPGTRLTVL.

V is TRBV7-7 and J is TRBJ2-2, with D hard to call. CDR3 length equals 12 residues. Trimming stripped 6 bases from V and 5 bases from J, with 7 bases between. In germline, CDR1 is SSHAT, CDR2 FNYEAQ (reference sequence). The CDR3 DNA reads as TGTGCCAGCAGTGAGGAGACCGGGGAGCTGTTTTTT. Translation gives CASSEETGELFF.

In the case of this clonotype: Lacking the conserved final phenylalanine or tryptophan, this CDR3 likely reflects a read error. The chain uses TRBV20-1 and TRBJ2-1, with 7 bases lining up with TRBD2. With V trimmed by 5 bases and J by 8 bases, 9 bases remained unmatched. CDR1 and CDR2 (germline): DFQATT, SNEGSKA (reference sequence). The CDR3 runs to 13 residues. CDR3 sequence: CSAGGRASDEQFL. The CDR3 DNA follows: TGCAGTGCTGGGGGGAGGGCGAGCGATGAGCAGTTCCTC.

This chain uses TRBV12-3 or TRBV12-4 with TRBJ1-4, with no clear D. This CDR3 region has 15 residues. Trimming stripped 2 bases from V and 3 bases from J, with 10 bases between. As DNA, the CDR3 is TGTGCCAGCAGTTTACCGACCGGCCCTAATGAAAAACTGTTTTTT. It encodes CASSLPTGPNEKLFF.

For the CDR3, the DNA is TGCAGTGCTAGATGGGCAGGGGATGAAAAACTGTTTTTT. Translation: CSARWAGDEKLFF. The chain is built from TRBV20-1 and TRBJ1-4, with D possibly being TRBD1 (6 bases). The CDR3 totals 13 residues. Trimming stripped 2 bases from V and 6 bases from J, with 10 bases between. Per the germline V gene, CDR1 is DFQATT and CDR2 is SNEGSKA (reference sequence).

CDR3 region: CSAWTPRRDQPQHF. CDR3 bases: TGCAGTGCTTGGACTCCCCGGCGGGATCAGCCCCAGCATTTT. The gene calls are TRBV20-1 and TRBJ1-5; D gene ambiguous. This CDR3 region has 14 residues. V lost 5 bases to trimming and J lost 5 bases, with 16 bases between them. Germline CDR1 reads DFQATT; CDR2 reads SNEGSKA (reference sequence).

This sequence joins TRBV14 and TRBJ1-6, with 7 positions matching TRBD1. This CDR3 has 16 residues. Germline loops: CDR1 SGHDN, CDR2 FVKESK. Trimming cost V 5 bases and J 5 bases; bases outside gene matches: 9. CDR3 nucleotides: TGTGCCAGCAGCGGGAGACAGGGAACGAATAATTCACCCCTCCACTTT. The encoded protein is CASSGRQGTNNSPLHF.

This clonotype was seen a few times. The CDR3 is CSVEEAFF. CDR3 bases: TGCAGCGTTGAGGAAGCTTTCTTT. This chain uses TRBV29-1 with TRBJ1-1; D call uncertain. CDR1 is SQVTM, CDR2 ANQGSEA, per germline. The V end lost 3 bases, the J end lost 8 bases, and 1 base lay between the germline ends. This CDR3 is 8 amino acids long.